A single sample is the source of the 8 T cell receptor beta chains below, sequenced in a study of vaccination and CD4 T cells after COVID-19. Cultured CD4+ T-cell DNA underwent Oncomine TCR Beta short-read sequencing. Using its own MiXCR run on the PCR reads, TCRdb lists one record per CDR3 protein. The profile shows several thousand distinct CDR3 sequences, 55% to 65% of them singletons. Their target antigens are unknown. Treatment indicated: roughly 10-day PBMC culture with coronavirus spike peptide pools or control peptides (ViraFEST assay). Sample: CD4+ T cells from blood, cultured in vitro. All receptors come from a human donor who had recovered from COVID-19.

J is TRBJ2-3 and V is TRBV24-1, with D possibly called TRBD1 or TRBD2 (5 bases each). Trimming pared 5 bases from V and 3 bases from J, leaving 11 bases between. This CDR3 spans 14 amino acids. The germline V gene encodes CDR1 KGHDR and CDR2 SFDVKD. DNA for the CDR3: TGTGCCACCAGTGCGGGACCTCCTACAGATACGCAGTATTTT. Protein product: CATSAGPPTDTQYF.

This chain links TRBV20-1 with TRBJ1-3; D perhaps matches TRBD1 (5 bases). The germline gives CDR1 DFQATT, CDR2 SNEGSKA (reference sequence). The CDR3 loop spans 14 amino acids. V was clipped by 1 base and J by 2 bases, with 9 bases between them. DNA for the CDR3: TGCAGTGCTAGAGCGACAGAGGCTGGAAACACCATATATTTT. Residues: CSARATEAGNTIYF.

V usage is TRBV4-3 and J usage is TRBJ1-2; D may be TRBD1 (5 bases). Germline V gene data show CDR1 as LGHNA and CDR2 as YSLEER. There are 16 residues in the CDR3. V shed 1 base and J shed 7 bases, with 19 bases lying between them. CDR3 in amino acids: CASSQGTRGAEGGYTF. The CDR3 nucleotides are TGCGCCAGCAGCCAAGGAACGAGGGGCGCTGAGGGTGGCTACACCTTC.

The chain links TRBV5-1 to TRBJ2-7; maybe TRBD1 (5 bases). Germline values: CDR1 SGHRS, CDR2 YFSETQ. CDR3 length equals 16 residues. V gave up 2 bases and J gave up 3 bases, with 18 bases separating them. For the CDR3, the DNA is TGCGCCAGCAGCTTTGATGGGGCCCGGACGAGCTACGAGCAGTACTTC. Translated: CASSFDGARTSYEQYF. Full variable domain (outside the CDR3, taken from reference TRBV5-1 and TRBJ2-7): KAGVTQTPRYLIKTRGQQVTLSCSPISGHRSVSWYQQTPGQGLQFLFEYFSETQRNKGNFPGRFSGRQFSNSRSEMNVSTLELGDSALYLCASSFDGARTSYEQYFGPGTRLTVT.

The CDR3 loop reads CASSTDSGYEKLFF. The CDR3 DNA sequence: TGTGCCAGCAGTACCGACAGCGGATATGAAAAACTGTTTTTT. The chain employs TRBV6-2 or TRBV6-3 and TRBJ1-4; a possible D gene is TRBD1 (5 bases). Germline-derived CDR1 and CDR2 are MNHEY and SVGEGT. V gave up 5 bases and J gave up 6 bases, with 13 bases separating them. This CDR3 contains 14 residues.

Here the CDR3 DNA reads TGTGCCAGCTCGCGAGACAGGGCGACTGAAGCTTTCTTT. This codes for CASSRDRATEAFF. The J gene is TRBJ1-1, the V gene TRBV18; 7 bases agree with TRBD1. CDR3 length equals 13 residues. CDR1 is KGHSH, CDR2 LQKENI, per germline. V dropped 6 bases and J dropped 5; count of bases not matched to a gene: 6.

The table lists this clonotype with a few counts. As DNA, the CDR3 is TGCAGCGTCCTAGTCAGATGGACTGAAGCTTTCTTT. Residues: CSVLVRWTEAFF. The V and J genes are TRBV29-1 and TRBJ1-1; no definite D call. Germline loops: CDR1 SQVTM, CDR2 ANQGSEA. V was cut by 6 bases and J by 5 bases, with 13 bases left in between. This CDR3 comprises 12 residues. Full variable domain (rest looked up from reference TRBV29-1 and TRBJ1-1): SAVISQKPSRDICQRGTSLTIQCQVDSQVTMMFWYRQQPGQSLTLIATANQGSEATYESGFVIDKFPISRPNLTFSTLTVSNMSPEDSSIYLCSVLVRWTEAFFGQGTRLTVV.

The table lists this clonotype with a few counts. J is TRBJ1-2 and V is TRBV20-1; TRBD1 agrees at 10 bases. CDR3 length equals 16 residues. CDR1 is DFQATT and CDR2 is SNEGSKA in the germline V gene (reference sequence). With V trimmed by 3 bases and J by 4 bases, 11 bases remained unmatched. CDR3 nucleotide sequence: TGCAGTGCTAGGAAGACAGGGGGCGTCCCCCTCTATGGCTACACCTTC. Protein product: CSARKTGGVPLYGYTF.